Here is one T cell receptor (beta chain) with its context. Its antigen specificity is not known. Qualities for individual bases were not recorded, and no much larger clone is one base off. A constant-region primer and ProtoScript II reverse transcriptase were used to reverse-transcribe TCRbeta-specific cDNA from roughly 0.55 ug total RNA. Construction of the TCRbeta libraries relied on three nested rounds of multiplex PCR, following a slightly modified ARM-PCR procedure. A final 25-cycle PCR with Deep VentR polymerase added sample barcodes and Illumina adapters. Before sequencing, amplicons of 200-500 bp were purified from gel using a QIAquick gel extraction kit. An Illumina HiSeq 2500 was used to sequence the TCRbeta amplicons, generating 250-bp paired-end reads. Per the authors' processing: To recover full CDR3 sequences, reads were quality-trimmed using Trimmomatic v0.33 and paired reads were then merged using FLASH v1.2.11. V, D and J germline segments were assigned to the rearranged TCRbeta sequences by MiGEC v1.2.1b. VDJtools v1.0.0 computed clonotype statistics and Shannon-Wiener diversity indices. To cut down on sampling bias, every analysis after diversity analysis relied on just the 250 most abundant clonotypes from each sample. In-frame beta chains were kept once TCRdb had trimmed the public reads at Q25 with fastp and called clones with MiXCR. A single entry per CDR3 protein holds the most common genes and DNA from its merged rows. What appears here as the V and J calls and clone size reflects TCRdb's work, not the paper's. This sample gives about 310,000 distinct CDR3 sequences in total; around three fifths of them show up just once. About a sixth of the sample rests with the top ten.

TRIzol reagent was used to extract blood RNA from unsorted whole blood, while the DNeasy Blood & Tissue kit provided the germline DNA. Chronic HBV infection was present in the patients, and the patients were treatment-naive at sampling. Before surgery, 3.5 to 4 milliliters of peripheral blood were drawn into K2EDTA tubes. This entry comes from a study of tumor-infiltrating lymphocytes in primary liver carcinoma (dated by TCRdb to 2017 to 2019). About the investigation overall: Between late 2015 and March 2016, roughly 5 patients in China with histopathologically diagnosed primary liver carcinoma had their tumors surgically resected. Of the five patients, three men and two women aged 30 to 69 years, four had hepatocellular carcinoma and one had combined HCC and intrahepatic cholangiocarcinoma. Each sample produced about 3.5 to 7.5 million productive TCRbeta reads, and read depth showed no significant difference between tissue types. Tumors of the five patients were stage T1-T3 N0M0 with maximum diameters of about 4.2 to 10 cm. Technical replicate repertoires showed high reproducibility, with mean shared-clone rates roughly 0.87 and correlation coefficients above 0.95. A total of approximately 35 specimens from 5 patients underwent TCRbeta repertoire sequencing, comprising around 25 tumor regions, 5 adjacent noncancerous liver tissues and 5 peripheral blood samples. For each liver tumor, the study sampled five regions along with adjacent normal tissue and blood, and applied TCRbeta repertoire sequencing, expression microarrays and whole-exome sequencing.

General findings and caveats noted by the study authors: Compared with blood, tumors had a significantly larger share of the repertoire taken up by the top 250 clones (p = 0.039). Consistent with antigen-driven expansion, pairs of tumor regions showed higher repertoire overlap (mean roughly 36%) than either tumor-adjacent pairs (around 17%) or tumor-blood pairs (approximately 15%). Only five or six patients were included in the study, and the authors note that the findings should be validated in a larger study. Only the TCR beta chain was sequenced, which likely underestimates true repertoire diversity because unpaired alpha chains were not captured. Since the samples were bulk and unsorted, there was no way to compare CD4+ and CD8+ T cell repertoires.

Sequencing was carried out using peripheral blood. The TCR sequence derives from a woman aged 25-40 years with primary liver carcinoma and hepatitis B virus infection.

The CDR3 amino acid sequence is: CASSWAGDTEAFF. The DNA is TGTGCCAGCAGCTGGGCAGGGGACACTGAAGCTTTCTTT. The chain employs TRBV5-5 and TRBJ1-1; the D segment could be TRBD1, given 6 matching bases. Trimming costs V 3 bases and J 3 bases, and their ends lie 9 bases apart. The CDR3 contains 13 residues, cysteine and phenylalanine counted. Only the CDR3 portion is preserved as DNA: 39 bases, with reading frame beginning at the first base. CDR1 and CDR2, per the germline V gene (reference sequence), are SGHKS and YYEKEE.